Presented here are 19 T cell receptor beta chains from one specimen sequenced in a study of CD8+ T cells in alopecia areata. Once RNA had been extracted, it was reverse transcribed into cDNA to act as the sequencing template. Method: immunoSEQ multiplex PCR; TCRdb's copy keeps in-frame clones and lacks some. The table records around 170,000 clones, roughly 46% of them present only once. Treatment denoted: oral pan-JAK inhibitor, 5-10 mg twice daily. Sequences were derived from CD8+ T cells sorted from blood, sampled around week 54, from a patient treated with tofacitinib. Receptors originate from a human donor with alopecia areata.

The sample holds a few counts of this clone. The genes are TRBV7-2 and TRBJ2-2; maybe TRBD2 (5 bases). Germline V gives CDR1 SGHTA, CDR2 FQGNSA. The CDR3 consists of 13 residues. V was shortened by 5 bases and J by 7 bases, with 11 bases between the two germline ends. The CDR3 DNA follows: TGTGCCAGCAGCCCGATGGCGGGCGGGGAGCTGTTTTTT. Its translation: CASSPMAGGELFF.

The rearrangement links TRBV9 to TRBJ1-5; 8 bases are shared with TRBD1. Losses at the gene ends were 3 bases for V and 2 bases for J; bases not matched to a gene: 4. The V gene's germline CDR1 is SGDLS and CDR2 YYNGEE. The CDR3 extends over 15 amino acids. The CDR3 protein is CASSAQGAGNQPQHF. DNA for the CDR3: TGTGCCAGCAGCGCGCAGGGGGCTGGCAATCAGCCCCAGCATTTT.

V and J are TRBV19 and TRBJ2-2, with TRBD2 as a possible D gene (5 bases). V lost 6 bases and J lost 7, with 6 bases in between. The CDR3 has 11 residues. Germline assignment: CDR1 LNHDA and CDR2 SQIVND (reference sequence). CDR3 DNA sequence: TGTGCCAGTAGGGAGGTCGGGGAGCTGTTTTTT. Protein product: CASREVGELFF.

This chain uses TRBV25-1 with TRBJ1-2; weak D call: TRBD1 (6 bases). Germline-derived CDR1 and CDR2 are MGHDK and SYGVNS. Deletions cut 6 bases from V and 6 bases from J, with 14 bases between. The CDR3 has 13 amino acids. In DNA, the CDR3 is TGTGCCAGCAGCCCCCAGGGGCTGGATGGCTACACCTTC. Amino acid sequence: CASSPQGLDGYTF.

This clone was picked up a small number of times. The rearrangement joins TRBV5-1 to TRBJ2-4; D not certain. This CDR3 contains 9 residues. V dropped 2 bases and J dropped 13 bases, with 4 bases sitting between them. Germline assignment: CDR1 SGHRS and CDR2 YFSETQ. The CDR3 coding sequence is TGCGCCAGCAGCTTCACCCAGTACTTC. It codes for CASSFTQYF. Looking up the rest from reference TRBV5-1 and TRBJ2-4 gives the full variable domain: KAGVTQTPRYLIKTRGQQVTLSCSPISGHRSVSWYQQTPGQGLQFLFEYFSETQRNKGNFPGRFSGRQFSNSRSEMNVSTLELGDSALYLCASSFTQYFGAGTRLSVL.

There are a few counts of this clone. The rearrangement links TRBV30 to TRBJ2-7; D ambiguous. The V end was cut by 4 bases, the J end by 1 base, with 14 bases between. CDR3 size: 14 residues. Germline lookup yields CDR1 GTSNPN and CDR2 SVGIG (reference sequence). For the CDR3, the DNA is TGTGCCTGGAATCCTACTATGTGGTCCTACGAGCAGTACTTC. Its translation is CAWNPTMWSYEQYF. The full variable domain, with the rest looked up from reference TRBV30 and TRBJ2-7, is SQTIHQWPATLVQPVGSPLSLECTVEGTSNPNLYWYRQAAGRGLQLLFYSVGIGQISSEVPQNLSASRPQDRQFILSSKKLLLSDSGFYLCAWNPTMWSYEQYFGPGTRLTVT.

This clone was detected many times. Distinct nucleotide sequences in the sample also encode this CDR3. V usage is TRBV25-1 and J usage is TRBJ1-5; D gene ambiguous. V was cut by 3 bases and J by 0 bases, with 6 bases left in between. The germline CDR1 and CDR2 sequences are MGHDK and SYGVNS. The CDR3 spans 14 residues. CDR3 protein: CASSDVSSNQPQHF. For the CDR3, the DNA is TGTGCCAGCAGTGATGTTAGTAGCAATCAGCCCCAGCATTTT. The full variable domain, rest sourced from reference TRBV25-1 and TRBJ1-5, is EADIYQTPRYLVIGTGKKITLECSQTMGHDKMYWYQQDPGMELHLIHYSYGVNSTEKGDLSSESTVSRIRTEHFPLTLESARPSHTSQYLCASSDVSSNQPQHFGDGTRLSIL.

V and J are TRBV9 and TRBJ2-3; D remains ambiguous. The CDR3 consists of 14 residues. Trimming removed 0 bases at V and 3 bases at J, with 8 bases between. CDR1 is SGDLS and CDR2 is YYNGEE in the germline V gene. CDR3 nucleotides: TGTGCCAGCAGCGTAGCGGGCCAAACAGATACGCAGTATTTT. This codes for CASSVAGQTDTQYF.

The table lists this clone with many counts. This chain links TRBV15 with TRBJ1-6; 7 bases map to TRBD1. Trimming at V came to 5 bases and at J to 6 bases, leaving 7 bases not matched to a gene. The germline V gene has CDR1 LNHNV and CDR2 YYDKDF (reference sequence). There are 15 residues in the CDR3. The CDR3 DNA is TGTGCCACCAGCGGTACAGGGGAGGGTAATTCACCCCTCCACTTT. The encoded protein is CATSGTGEGNSPLHF.

With regard to this clone: At one of its ends the junction is not consistent with the germline gene, which may arise from a read error. As DNA, the CDR3 is TGTGCCAGCAGCGTAGTAGGGGGGAACCCTGAAGCTTTCTTT. It yields the protein CASSVVGGNPEAFF. This sequence joins TRBV9 and TRBJ1-1; D might be TRBD1 (6 bases). In germline, CDR1 is SGDLS, CDR2 YYNGEE. There are 14 residues in the CDR3.

The chain recombines TRBV13 with TRBJ1-5; D is uncertain. The CDR3 has 13 residues. With 1 base removed from V and 5 bases from J, the gap between germline ends came to 6 bases. Germline V CDR1 and CDR2: PRHDT, FYEKMQ (reference sequence). Here the CDR3 DNA reads TGTGCCAGCAGCTTAGCTTCGGATCAGCCCCAGCATTTT. Translating it yields CASSLASDQPQHF. The whole variable domain, filled in from reference TRBV13 and TRBJ1-5, reads AAGVIQSPRHLIKEKRETATLKCYPIPRHDTVYWYQQGPGQDPQFLISFYEKMQSDKGSIPDRFSAQQFSDYHSELNMSSLELGDSALYFCASSLASDQPQHFGDGTRLSIL.

This clone was seen only a few times. The V call is TRBV30, the J call TRBJ1-1, with no clear D. In germline, CDR1 is GTSNPN, CDR2 SVGIG (reference sequence). V shed 3 bases and J shed 0 bases, with 8 bases lying between them. The CDR3 has 13 amino acids. Here the CDR3 reads CAWSSGVNTEAFF. The CDR3 DNA reads as TGTGCCTGGAGCAGCGGCGTGAACACTGAAGCTTTCTTT.

This clone was counted a few times. V is TRBV5-6 and J is TRBJ2-7; D is unclear. CDR1 is SGHDT and CDR2 is YYEEEE in the germline V gene. Trimming cost V 4 bases and J 5 bases, with 7 bases left between them. This CDR3 has 11 amino acids. CDR3 sequence (DNA): TGTGCCAGCAGCGCCCTGAACGAGCAGTACTTC. Translating gives CASSALNEQYF.

In this sample, this clone turned up once. The V and J genes are TRBV30 and TRBJ1-3, with unresolved D. In germline, CDR1 is GTSNPN, CDR2 SVGIG (reference sequence). V shed 0 bases and J shed 5 bases, with 11 bases lying between them. The CDR3 length is 14 residues. CDR3 DNA sequence: TGTGCCTGGAGTGTACTGCCCCACAGAAACACCATATATTTT. Protein: CAWSVLPHRNTIYF. Full variable domain (rest looked up from reference TRBV30 and TRBJ1-3): SQTIHQWPATLVQPVGSPLSLECTVEGTSNPNLYWYRQAAGRGLQLLFYSVGIGQISSEVPQNLSASRPQDRQFILSSKKLLLSDSGFYLCAWSVLPHRNTIYFGEGSWLTVV.

The J gene is TRBJ2-7, the V gene TRBV5-4; 8 nucleotides agree with TRBD1. Per the germline V gene, CDR1 is SGHNT and CDR2 is YYREEE (reference sequence). CDR3 length: 15 amino acids. J gave up 4 bases and V 5 bases, and 11 bases lay outside the gene matches. CDR3 protein: CASSLGTGPIYEQYF. The DNA for the CDR3 is TGTGCCAGCAGTCTCGGGACAGGCCCGATATACGAGCAGTACTTC. The full variable domain, its missing parts supplied by reference TRBV5-4 and TRBJ2-7, is ETGVTQSPTHLIKTRGQQVTLRCSSQSGHNTVSWYQQALGQGPQFIFQYYREEENGRGNFPPRFSGLQFPNYSSELNVNALELDDSALYLCASSLGTGPIYEQYFGPGTRLTVT.

This clone was counted only a few times. J is TRBJ1-6 and V is TRBV30, with TRBD1 matching over 7 bases. CDR1 and CDR2 (germline): GTSNPN, SVGIG (reference sequence). The CDR3 runs to 14 residues. After removal of 5 bases from V and 10 bases from J, the junction contained 11 bases not matched to a gene. DNA of the CDR3: TGTGCCTGGGAGCTGATTACAGGGGTCTCACCCCTCCACTTT. It specifies CAWELITGVSPLHF.

This sequence joins TRBV2 and TRBJ2-4; a weak D match, TRBD2 (7 bases). From germline, CDR1 is SNHLY and CDR2 FYNNEI. V gave up 6 bases and J gave up 2 bases, with 11 bases separating them. This CDR3 has 14 residues. CDR3 protein: CASRTGGSKNIQYF. In DNA form, the CDR3 reads TGTGCCAGCAGGACGGGGGGCTCCAAAAACATTCAGTACTTC.

The gene calls are TRBV27 and TRBJ2-4; possible D gene TRBD2, 7 bases. The CDR3 is 16 amino acids. CDR1 and CDR2 from the germline V gene are MNHEY and SMNVEV (reference sequence). The V end lost 2 bases, the J end lost 3 bases, and 14 bases lay between the germline ends. For the CDR3, the DNA is TGTGCCAGCAGTTTAGGGGCGGGGGCCCTCAAAAACATTCAGTACTTC. It translates to CASSLGAGALKNIQYF.

This clone was seen a handful of times. The chain employs TRBV30 and TRBJ1-1; TRBD1 might be the D (5 bases). Germline CDR1 GTSNPN, CDR2 SVGIG (reference sequence). The CDR3 length is 13 residues. Between the trimmed V and J ends, which lost 1 base and 4 bases, there was a span of 10 bases. CDR3 sequence reads: CAWSAGIGTEAFF. Here the CDR3 DNA reads TGTGCCTGGAGTGCAGGGATAGGCACTGAAGCTTTCTTT.